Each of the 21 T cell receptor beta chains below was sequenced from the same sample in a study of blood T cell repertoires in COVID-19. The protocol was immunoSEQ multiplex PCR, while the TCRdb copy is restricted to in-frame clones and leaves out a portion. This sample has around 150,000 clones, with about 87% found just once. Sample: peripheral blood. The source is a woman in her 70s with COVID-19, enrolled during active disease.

The CDR3 bases are TGTGCCAGCAGTGACTCGATCGCGGGGAAGCAGTATTTT. It codes for CASSDSIAGKQYF. The chain combines TRBV6-4 with TRBJ2-3, with D tentatively TRBD2 (6 bases). V was clipped by 0 bases and J by 11 bases, with 12 bases between them. In germline, CDR1 is MRHNA, CDR2 SNTAGT. The CDR3 contains 13 residues.

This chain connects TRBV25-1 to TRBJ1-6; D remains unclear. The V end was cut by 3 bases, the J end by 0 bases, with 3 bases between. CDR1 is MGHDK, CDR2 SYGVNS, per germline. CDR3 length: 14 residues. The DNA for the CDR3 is TGTGCCAGCAGTGAGAGCTCCTATAATTCACCCCTCCACTTT. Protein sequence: CASSESSYNSPLHF.

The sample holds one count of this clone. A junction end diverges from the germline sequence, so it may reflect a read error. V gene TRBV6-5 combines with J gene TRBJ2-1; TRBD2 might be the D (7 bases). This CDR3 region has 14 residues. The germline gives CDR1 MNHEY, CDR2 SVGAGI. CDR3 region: CASSRGGPYDEQFF. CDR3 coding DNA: TGTGCCAGCAGTAGGGGGGGCCCCTACGATGAGCAGTTCTTC.

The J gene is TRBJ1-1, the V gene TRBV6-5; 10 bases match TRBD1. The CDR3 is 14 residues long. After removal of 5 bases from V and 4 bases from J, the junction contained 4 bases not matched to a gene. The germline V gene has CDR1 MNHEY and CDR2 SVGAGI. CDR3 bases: TGTGCCAGCAGTAAGGGACAGGGGATCACTGAAGCTTTCTTT. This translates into CASSKGQGITEAFF.

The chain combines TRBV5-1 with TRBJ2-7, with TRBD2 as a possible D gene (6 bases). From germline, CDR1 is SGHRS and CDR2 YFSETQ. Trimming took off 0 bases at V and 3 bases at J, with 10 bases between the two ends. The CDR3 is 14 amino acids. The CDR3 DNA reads TGCGCCAGCAGCTTGGGGGGGGACCACTACGAGCAGTACTTC. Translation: CASSLGGDHYEQYF.

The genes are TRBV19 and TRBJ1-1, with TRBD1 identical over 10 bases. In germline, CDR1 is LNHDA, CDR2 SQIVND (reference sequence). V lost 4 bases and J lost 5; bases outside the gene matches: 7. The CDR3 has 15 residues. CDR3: CASSKRDRGGTEAFF. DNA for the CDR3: TGTGCCAGTAGTAAGCGGGACAGGGGAGGTACTGAAGCTTTCTTT.

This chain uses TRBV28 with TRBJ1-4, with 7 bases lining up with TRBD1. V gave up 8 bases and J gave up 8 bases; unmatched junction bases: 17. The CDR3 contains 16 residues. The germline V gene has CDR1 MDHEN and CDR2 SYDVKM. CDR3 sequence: CASLQGGVKDREKLFF. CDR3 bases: TGTGCCAGCTTACAAGGGGGCGTTAAGGATAGGGAAAAACTGTTTTTT.

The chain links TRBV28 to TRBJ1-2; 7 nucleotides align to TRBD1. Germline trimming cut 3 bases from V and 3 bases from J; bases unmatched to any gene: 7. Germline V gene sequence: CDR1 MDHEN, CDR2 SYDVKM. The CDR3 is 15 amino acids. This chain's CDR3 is CASSFEDRPYYGYTF. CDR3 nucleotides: TGTGCCAGCAGTTTCGAGGACAGGCCCTACTATGGCTACACCTTC.

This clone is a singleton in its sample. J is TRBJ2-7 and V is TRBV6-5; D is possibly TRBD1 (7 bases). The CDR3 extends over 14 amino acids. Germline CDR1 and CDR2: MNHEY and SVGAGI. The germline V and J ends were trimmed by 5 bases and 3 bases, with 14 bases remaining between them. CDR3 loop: CASSPAGQIYEQYF. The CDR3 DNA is TGTGCCAGCAGTCCGGCGGGACAGATCTACGAGCAGTACTTC.

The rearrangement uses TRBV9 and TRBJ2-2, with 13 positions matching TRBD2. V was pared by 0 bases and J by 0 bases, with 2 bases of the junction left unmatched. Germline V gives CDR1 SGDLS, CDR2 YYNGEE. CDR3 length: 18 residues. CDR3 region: CASSVELAGGPNTGELFF. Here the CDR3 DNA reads TGTGCCAGCAGCGTAGAACTAGCGGGGGGGCCGAACACCGGGGAGCTGTTTTTT.

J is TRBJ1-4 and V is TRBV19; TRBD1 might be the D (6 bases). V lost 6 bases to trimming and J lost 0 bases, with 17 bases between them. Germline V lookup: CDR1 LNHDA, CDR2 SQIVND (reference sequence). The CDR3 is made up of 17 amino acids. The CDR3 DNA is TGTGCCAGTAGGAACGTGGACAGATCTGCAACTAATGAAAAACTGTTTTTT. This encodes CASRNVDRSATNEKLFF.

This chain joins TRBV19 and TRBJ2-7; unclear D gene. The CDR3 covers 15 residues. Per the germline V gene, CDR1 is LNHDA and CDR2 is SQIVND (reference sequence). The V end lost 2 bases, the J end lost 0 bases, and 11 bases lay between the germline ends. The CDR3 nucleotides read TGTGCCAGTAGTATAAGGTGGGCCATCTCCTACGAGCAGTACTTC. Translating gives CASSIRWAISYEQYF.

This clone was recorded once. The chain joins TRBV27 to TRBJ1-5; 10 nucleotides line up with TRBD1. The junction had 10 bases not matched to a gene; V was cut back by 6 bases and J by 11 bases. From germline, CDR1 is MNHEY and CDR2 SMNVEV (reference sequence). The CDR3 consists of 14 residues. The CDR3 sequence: CASRDRTGGRAQHF. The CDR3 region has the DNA TGTGCCAGCAGAGATCGGACAGGGGGGCGAGCCCAGCATTTT.

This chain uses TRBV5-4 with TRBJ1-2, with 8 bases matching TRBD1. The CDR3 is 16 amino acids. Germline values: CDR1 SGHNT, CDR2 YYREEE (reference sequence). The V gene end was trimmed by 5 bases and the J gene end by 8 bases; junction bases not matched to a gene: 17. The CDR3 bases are TGTGCCAGCAGTAGTCAGGGGGCGGTATTTGGAAACGGCTACACCTTC. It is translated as CASSSQGAVFGNGYTF. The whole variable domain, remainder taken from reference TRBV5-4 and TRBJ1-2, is ETGVTQSPTHLIKTRGQQVTLRCSSQSGHNTVSWYQQALGQGPQFIFQYYREEENGRGNFPPRFSGLQFPNYSSELNVNALELDDSALYLCASSSQGAVFGNGYTFGSGTRLTVV.

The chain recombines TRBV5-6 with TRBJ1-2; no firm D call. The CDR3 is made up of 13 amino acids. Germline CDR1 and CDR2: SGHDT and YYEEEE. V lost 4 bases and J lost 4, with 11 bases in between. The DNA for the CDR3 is TGTGCCAGCAGCCGAGGTCGGATCTATGGCTACACCTTC. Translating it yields CASSRGRIYGYTF.

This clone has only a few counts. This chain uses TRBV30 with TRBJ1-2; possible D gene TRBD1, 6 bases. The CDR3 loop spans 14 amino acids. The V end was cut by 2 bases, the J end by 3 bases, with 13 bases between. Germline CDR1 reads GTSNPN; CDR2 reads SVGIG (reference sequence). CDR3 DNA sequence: TGTGCCTGGAGTATACAGGGACGGGACTATGGCTACACCTTC. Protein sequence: CAWSIQGRDYGYTF. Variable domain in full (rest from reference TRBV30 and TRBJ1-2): SQTIHQWPATLVQPVGSPLSLECTVEGTSNPNLYWYRQAAGRGLQLLFYSVGIGQISSEVPQNLSASRPQDRQFILSSKKLLLSDSGFYLCAWSIQGRDYGYTFGSGTRLTVV.

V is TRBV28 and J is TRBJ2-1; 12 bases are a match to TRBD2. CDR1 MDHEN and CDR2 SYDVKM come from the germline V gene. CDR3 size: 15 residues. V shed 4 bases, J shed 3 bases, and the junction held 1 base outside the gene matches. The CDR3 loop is CASSSSGGVYNEQFF. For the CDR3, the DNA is TGTGCCAGCAGTTCTAGCGGGGGGGTCTACAATGAGCAGTTCTTC.

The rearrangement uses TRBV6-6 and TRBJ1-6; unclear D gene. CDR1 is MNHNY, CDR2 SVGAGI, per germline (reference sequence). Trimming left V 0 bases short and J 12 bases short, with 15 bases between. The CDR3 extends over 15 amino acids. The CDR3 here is CASSYSDPRSGPLHF. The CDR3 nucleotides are TGTGCCAGCAGTTACTCCGACCCCCGGTCGGGACCCCTCCACTTT.

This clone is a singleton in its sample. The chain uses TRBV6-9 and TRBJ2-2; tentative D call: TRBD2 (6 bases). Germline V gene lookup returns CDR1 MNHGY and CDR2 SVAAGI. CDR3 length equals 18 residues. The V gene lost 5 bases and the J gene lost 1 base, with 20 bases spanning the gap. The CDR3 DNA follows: TGTGCCAGCAGTCCCCCCGAAGGAGGGGCGCGGAACACCGGGGAGCTGTTTTTT. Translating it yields CASSPPEGGARNTGELFF.

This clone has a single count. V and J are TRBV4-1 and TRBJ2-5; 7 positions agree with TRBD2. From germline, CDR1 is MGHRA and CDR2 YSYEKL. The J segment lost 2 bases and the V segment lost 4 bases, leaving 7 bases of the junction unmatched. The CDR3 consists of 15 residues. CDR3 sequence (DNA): TGCGCCAGCAGCCTAGGGAGCGGGGTACAAGAGACCCAGTACTTC. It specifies CASSLGSGVQETQYF.

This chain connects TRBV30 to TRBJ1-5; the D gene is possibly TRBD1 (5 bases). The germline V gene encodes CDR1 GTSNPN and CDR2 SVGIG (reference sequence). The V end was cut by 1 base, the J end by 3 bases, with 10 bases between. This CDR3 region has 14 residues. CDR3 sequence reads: CAWSGGRYNQPQHF. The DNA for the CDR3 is TGTGCCTGGAGTGGGGGCCGGTACAATCAGCCCCAGCATTTT.